What follows are 15 T cell receptor beta chains derived from one specimen sequenced in a study of Ad26.COV2.S vaccination and SARS-CoV-2 variants. The table came from immunoSEQ multiplex PCR; TCRdb's copy has only in-frame clones and leaves some out. The sample lists more than 300,000 clones; around 84% were seen once. Specified treatment: about 20 received Ad26.COV2.S at low or high dose, single or two shots; about 5 received placebo; per-sample allocation not given. On day 63 after the first injection, vaccine and placebo recipients gave samples. Sample: peripheral blood, taken in a trial of Ad26.COV2.S vaccine versus placebo. These TCRs come from a person between 18 and 65 years old who received the Ad26.COV2.S COVID-19 vaccine or a placebo.

This clone has a single count. V gene TRBV3-1 (or the pseudogene TRBV3-2) combines with J gene TRBJ2-7; perhaps TRBD1 as D (7 bases). From germline, CDR1 is LGHDT and CDR2 YNNKEL (reference sequence). The V gene lost 4 bases and the J gene lost 7 bases, with 20 bases spanning the gap. This CDR3 has 15 residues. The DNA of the CDR3 is TGTGCCAGCAGCCGGGTGGAGGGGGCCAGTCGGGAGCAGTACTTC. Translation gives CASSRVEGASREQYF.

The chain uses TRBV10-2 and TRBJ1-1, with TRBD1 matching over 8 bases. V shed 6 bases and J 5 bases; nucleotides not matched to a gene: 5. Germline CDR1 and CDR2: WSHSY and SAAADI. The CDR3 runs to 13 residues. This chain's CDR3 is CASRARQGTEAFF. CDR3 sequence (DNA): TGCGCCAGCAGAGCCCGACAGGGGACTGAAGCTTTCTTT.

This clone appeared once. This chain uses TRBV11-2 with TRBJ1-3; D call uncertain. V dropped 1 base and J dropped 6 bases, with 13 bases sitting between them. This CDR3 is built from 15 residues. Germline CDR1 SGHAT, CDR2 FQNNGV. The CDR3 loop is CASSLVPPPQNTIYF. The CDR3, as DNA: TGTGCCAGCAGCTTAGTTCCCCCTCCACAAAACACCATATATTTT.

To note about this clone: Other DNA sequences of this sample code for an identical CDR3. The chain joins TRBV5-6 to TRBJ1-4; tentatively, D is TRBD1 (5 bases). Germline CDR1 reads SGHDT; CDR2 reads YYEEEE. V was pared by 1 base and J by 5 bases, with 9 bases between. The CDR3 contains 14 residues. CDR3 amino acids: CASSLRQLNEKLFF. DNA for the CDR3: TGTGCCAGCAGCTTGAGACAGCTGAATGAAAAACTGTTTTTT.

V usage is TRBV11-2 and J usage is TRBJ2-1; D remains ambiguous. The germline V gene encodes CDR1 SGHAT and CDR2 FQNNGV. The length of the CDR3 is 13 residues. The V gene lost 1 base and the J gene lost 9 bases, with 10 bases spanning the gap. DNA for the CDR3: TGTGCCAGCAGCTTAGTTTCTGGGGTTGAGCAGTTCTTC. This codes for CASSLVSGVEQFF.

On this clone: A read error may account for a junction end that differs from germline. The chain couples TRBV5-4 to TRBJ2-5; D unresolved. The length of the CDR3 is 14 residues. Per the germline V gene, CDR1 is SGHNT and CDR2 is YYREEE (reference sequence). CDR3 residues: CASSLASPEDTQYF. The CDR3 DNA is TGTGCCAGCAGCTTGGCCTCGCCCGAAGACACCCAGTACTTC.

V and J are TRBV14 and TRBJ2-2; 14 bases match TRBD2. V lost 7 bases, J lost 3 bases, and 7 bases stayed unmatched. This CDR3 has 17 amino acids. The V gene's germline CDR1 is SGHDN and CDR2 FVKESK. The CDR3 DNA reads TGTGCCAGCAAGCGGACTAGCGGGGGGCCCGACACCGGGGAGCTGTTTTTT. This sequence encodes CASKRTSGGPDTGELFF. The full variable domain, rest sourced from reference TRBV14 and TRBJ2-2, is EAGVTQFPSHSVIEKGQTVTLRCDPISGHDNLYWYRRVMGKEIKFLLHFVKESKQDESGMPNNRFLAERTGGTYSTLKVQPAELEDSGVYFCASKRTSGGPDTGELFFGEGSRLTVL.

The rearrangement joins TRBV7-2 to TRBJ1-1, with 7 nucleotides matching TRBD1. Germline values: CDR1 SGHTA, CDR2 FQGNSA. The CDR3 covers 14 residues. V trimming: 5 bases; J trimming: 0 bases; junction bases outside the gene matches: 3. The chain's CDR3 is CASSPDRVNTEAFF. DNA for the CDR3: TGTGCCAGCAGCCCCGACAGGGTGAACACTGAAGCTTTCTTT.

V usage is TRBV10-1 and J usage is TRBJ2-7; a possible D gene is TRBD2 (6 bases). Germline V gene sequence: CDR1 WNHNN, CDR2 SYGVQD (reference sequence). The CDR3 has 12 residues. The CDR3 DNA reads TGCACCTTTCCGGGAGCGGACCCCGAGCAGTACTTC. It specifies CTFPGADPEQYF.

About this clone itself: An end of the junction differs from the germline gene, which may be a read error. The genes are TRBV5-1 and TRBJ1-6, with 8 bases matching TRBD1. The CDR3 consists of 14 residues. Germline lookup yields CDR1 SGHRS and CDR2 YFSETQ. The CDR3 DNA reads TGCGCCAGCACCTTGGGACAGGCGAATTCACCCCTCCACTTT. Protein product: CASTLGQANSPLHF. The full variable domain, completed using reference TRBV5-1 and TRBJ1-6, is KAGVTQTPRYLIKTRGQQVTLSCSPISGHRSVSWYQQTPGQGLQFLFEYFSETQRNKGNFPGRFSGRQFSNSRSEMNVSTLELGDSALYLCASTLGQANSPLHFGNGTRLTVT.

In DNA form, the CDR3 reads TGTGCCAGCAGTTTCCCAGGGAACTATGGCTACACCTTC. Translated: CASSFPGNYGYTF. This rearrangement joins TRBV12-3 or TRBV12-4 to TRBJ1-2; maybe TRBD1 (5 bases). This CDR3 comprises 13 residues. V shed 3 bases and J shed 2 bases, with 7 bases lying between them.

This clone showed up just a few times. J is TRBJ1-2 and V is TRBV9; D unresolved. The V end lost 0 bases, the J end lost 5 bases, and 17 bases lay between the germline ends. Germline V gene sequence: CDR1 SGDLS, CDR2 YYNGEE. The CDR3 has 16 residues. CDR3: CASSVGNPLQLYGYTF. The CDR3 DNA sequence: TGTGCCAGCAGCGTAGGGAACCCTTTACAACTATATGGCTACACCTTC.

V gene TRBV11-2 combines with J gene TRBJ1-2, with a possible D match to TRBD1 (5 bases). Germline loops: CDR1 SGHAT, CDR2 FQNNGV. This CDR3 region has 14 residues. Trimming removed 5 bases at V and 4 bases at J, with 14 bases between. CDR3 nucleotides: TGTGCCAGCAGCCGGTTTAGGGACCTCTATGGCTACACCTTC. This gives the protein CASSRFRDLYGYTF.

The genes are TRBV10-1 and TRBJ1-6; 7 nucleotides line up with TRBD1. CDR1 is WNHNN, CDR2 SYGVQD, per germline (reference sequence). Trimming took 8 bases from V and 7 from J; bases not matched to a gene: 14. CDR3 length: 16 residues. The CDR3 protein is CASGFAEDRRNSPLHF. CDR3 bases: TGCGCCAGCGGCTTCGCAGAGGACAGGAGAAATTCACCCCTCCACTTT.

The chain carries TRBV6-5 and TRBJ1-1; D ambiguous. The germline V gene encodes CDR1 MNHEY and CDR2 SVGAGI. The V gene lost 10 bases and the J gene lost 3 bases, with 15 bases spanning the gap. The CDR3 has 13 amino acids. The CDR3 DNA reads as TGTGCCACCCAAGGATTCTCATACACTGAAGCTTTCTTT. Protein sequence: CATQGFSYTEAFF.